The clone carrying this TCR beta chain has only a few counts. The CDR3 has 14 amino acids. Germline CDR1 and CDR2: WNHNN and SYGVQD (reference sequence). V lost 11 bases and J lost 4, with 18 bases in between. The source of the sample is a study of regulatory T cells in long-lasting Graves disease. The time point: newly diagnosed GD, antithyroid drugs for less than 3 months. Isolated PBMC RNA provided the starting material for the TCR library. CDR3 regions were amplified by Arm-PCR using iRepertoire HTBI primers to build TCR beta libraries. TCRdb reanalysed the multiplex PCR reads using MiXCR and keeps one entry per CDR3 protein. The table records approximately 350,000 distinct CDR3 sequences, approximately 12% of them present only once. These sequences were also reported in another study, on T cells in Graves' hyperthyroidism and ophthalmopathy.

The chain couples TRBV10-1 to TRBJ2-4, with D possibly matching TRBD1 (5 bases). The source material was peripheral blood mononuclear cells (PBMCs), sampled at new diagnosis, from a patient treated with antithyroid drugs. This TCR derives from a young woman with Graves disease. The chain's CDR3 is CASGVGHPKNIQYF. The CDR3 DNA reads TGCGCCTCCGGCGTGGGGCACCCGAAAAACATTCAGTACTTC.